This T cell receptor (beta chain) was captured by sequencing in a study of T cell responses to AZD1222 COVID-19 vaccine. Germline V gene sequence: CDR1 SGHAT, CDR2 FQNNGV. CDR3 length: 14 residues. Deletions cut 5 bases from V and 5 bases from J, with 12 bases between. Profiled with immunoSEQ multiplex PCR; TCRdb holds only in-frame clones, not every one. The sample lists 100,000 to 150,000 clones; 80% to 90% were seen once. The chain uses TRBV11-2 and TRBJ1-4; weak D call: TRBD1 (6 bases). The sample consisted of peripheral blood, taken on day 0 of AZD1222 vaccination. The TCR originated in an adult in good health. CDR3: CASSRDIGNEKLFF. In DNA form, the CDR3 reads TGTGCCAGCAGCCGGGACATTGGGAATGAAAAACTGTTTTTT.